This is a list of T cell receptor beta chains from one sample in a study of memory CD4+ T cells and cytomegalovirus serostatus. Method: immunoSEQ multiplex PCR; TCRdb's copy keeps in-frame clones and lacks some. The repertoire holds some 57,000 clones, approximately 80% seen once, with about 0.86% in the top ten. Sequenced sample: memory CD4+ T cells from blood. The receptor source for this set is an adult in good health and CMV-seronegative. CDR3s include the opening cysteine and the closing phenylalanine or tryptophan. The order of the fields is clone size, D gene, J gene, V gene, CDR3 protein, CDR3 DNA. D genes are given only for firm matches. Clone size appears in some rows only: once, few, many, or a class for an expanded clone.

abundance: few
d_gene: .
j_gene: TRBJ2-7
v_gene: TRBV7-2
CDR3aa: CASSLGPPGSSYEQYF
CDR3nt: TGTGCCAGCAGCTTAGGTCCCCCCGGGAGCTCCTACGAGCAGTACTTC

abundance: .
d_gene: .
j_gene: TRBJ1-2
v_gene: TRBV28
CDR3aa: CASIGERASTF
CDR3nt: TGTGCCAGCATCGGAGAAAGGGCAAGCACCTTC

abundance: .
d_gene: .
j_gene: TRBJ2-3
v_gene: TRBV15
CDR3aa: CATSPRLSTDTQYF
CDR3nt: TGTGCCACCAGCCCCCGTCTAAGCACAGATACGCAGTATTTT

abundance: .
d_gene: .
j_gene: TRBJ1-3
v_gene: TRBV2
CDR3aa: CASSDGGGHSGNTIYF
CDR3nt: TGTGCCAGCAGCGACGGGGGCGGACATAGCGGAAACACCATATATTTT

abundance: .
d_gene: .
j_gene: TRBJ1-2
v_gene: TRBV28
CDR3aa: CASSSRRSYSNYGYTF
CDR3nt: TGTGCCAGCAGTTCCCGCCGGTCCTATTCTAACTATGGCTACACCTTC

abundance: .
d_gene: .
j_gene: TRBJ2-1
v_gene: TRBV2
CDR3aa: CASSGLCPFF
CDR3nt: TGTGCCAGCTCCGGGTTATGCCCGTTCTTC

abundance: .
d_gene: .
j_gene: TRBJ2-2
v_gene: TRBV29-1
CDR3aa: CSVGTSGYTGELFF
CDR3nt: TGCAGCGTGGGGACCTCAGGGTACACCGGGGAGCTGTTTTTT

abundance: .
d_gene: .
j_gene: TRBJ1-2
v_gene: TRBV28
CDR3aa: CASVGGTGGYTF
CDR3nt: TGTGCCAGCGTCGGGGGGACGGGTGGCTACACCTTC

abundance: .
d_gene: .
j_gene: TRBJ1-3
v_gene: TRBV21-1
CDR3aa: CASSKAGQWTANTIYF
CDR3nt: TGTGCCAGCAGCAAAGCCGGACAATGGACGGCTAACACCATATATTTT

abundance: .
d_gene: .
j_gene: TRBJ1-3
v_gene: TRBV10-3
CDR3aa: CAISESRAGVSGNTIYF
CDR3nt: TGTGCCATCAGTGAGTCCAGGGCAGGAGTGTCTGGAAACACCATATATTTT

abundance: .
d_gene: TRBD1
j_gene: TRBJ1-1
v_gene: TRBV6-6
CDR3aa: CASIKRRGLAFF
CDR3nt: TGTGCCAGCATCAAACGGAGGGGGCTGGCTTTCTTT

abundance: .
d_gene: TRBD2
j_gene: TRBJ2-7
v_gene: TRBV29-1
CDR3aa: CSAGARGGGTYEQYF
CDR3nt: TGCAGCGCCGGTGCCCGAGGCGGGGGGACCTACGAGCAGTACTTC

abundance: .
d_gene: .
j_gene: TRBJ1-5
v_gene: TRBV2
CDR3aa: CASTDSHSNQPQHF
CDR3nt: TGTGCCAGCACCGACAGTCATAGCAATCAGCCCCAGCATTTT

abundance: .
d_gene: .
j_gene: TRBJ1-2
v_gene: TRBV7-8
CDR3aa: CASSLSSLGYTF
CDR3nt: TGTGCCAGCAGTCTATCATCCCTCGGCTACACCTTC

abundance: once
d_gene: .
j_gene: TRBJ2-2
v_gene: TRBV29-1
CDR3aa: CSVALTTGIGLYAGELFF
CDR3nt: TGCAGCGTTGCGTTGACCACAGGGATTGGGTTATATGCCGGGGAGCTGTTTTTT

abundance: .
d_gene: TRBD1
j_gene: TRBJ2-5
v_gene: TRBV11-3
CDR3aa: CASSLTGEETQYF
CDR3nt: TGTGCCAGCAGCTTAACAGGGGAAGAGACCCAGTACTTC

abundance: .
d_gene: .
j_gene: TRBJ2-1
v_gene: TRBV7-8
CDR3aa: CASSSRLESVNEQFF
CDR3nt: TGTGCCAGCAGCTCTAGACTGGAATCCGTCAATGAGCAGTTCTTC

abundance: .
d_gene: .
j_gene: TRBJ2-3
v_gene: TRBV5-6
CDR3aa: CASSSFRVLDTQYF
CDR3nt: TGTGCCAGCAGCTCCTTCAGGGTTCTAGATACGCAGTATTTT

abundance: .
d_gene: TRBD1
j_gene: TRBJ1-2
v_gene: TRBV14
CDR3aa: CASSPRTGGSYTF
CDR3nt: TGTGCCAGCAGCCCGCGGACAGGCGGGAGCTACACCTTC

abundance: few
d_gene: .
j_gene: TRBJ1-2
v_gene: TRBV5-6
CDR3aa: CASSPGQTRSYTF
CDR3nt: TGTGCCAGCAGCCCAGGACAGACAAGGAGCTACACCTTC

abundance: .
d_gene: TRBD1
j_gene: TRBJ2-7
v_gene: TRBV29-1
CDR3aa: CSVEWGVGQGNEQYF
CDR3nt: TGCAGCGTTGAATGGGGGGTGGGACAGGGGAACGAGCAGTACTTC

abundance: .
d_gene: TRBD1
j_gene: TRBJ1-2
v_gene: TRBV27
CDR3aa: CASRLHRGGYTF
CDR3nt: TGTGCCAGCCGACTTCACAGGGGTGGCTACACCTTC

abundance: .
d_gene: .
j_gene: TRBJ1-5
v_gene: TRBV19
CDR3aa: CASSARQDSNQPQHF
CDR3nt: TGTGCCAGTAGTGCCCGACAGGATAGCAATCAGCCCCAGCATTTT

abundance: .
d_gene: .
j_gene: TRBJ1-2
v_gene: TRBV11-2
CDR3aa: CASSQKYPISSYTF
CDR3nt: TGTGCCAGCAGCCAAAAATACCCAATCTCGAGCTACACCTTC

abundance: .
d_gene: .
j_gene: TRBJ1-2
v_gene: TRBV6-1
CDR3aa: CASSPEGRRVYGYTF
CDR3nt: TGTGCCAGCAGTCCCGAGGGGAGAAGAGTCTATGGCTACACCTTC

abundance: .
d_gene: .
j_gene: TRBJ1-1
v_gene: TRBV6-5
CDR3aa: CASIGVGDTEAFF
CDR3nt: TGTGCCAGCATCGGCGTCGGAGACACTGAAGCTTTCTTT

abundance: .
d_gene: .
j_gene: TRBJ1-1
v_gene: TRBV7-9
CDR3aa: CASSLVYAEAFF
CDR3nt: TGTGCCAGCAGCTTAGTTTACGCTGAAGCTTTCTTT

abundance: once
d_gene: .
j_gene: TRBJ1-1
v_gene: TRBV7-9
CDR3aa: CASSLRQVSTEAFF
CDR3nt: TGTGCCAGCAGCTTACGACAGGTTAGCACTGAAGCTTTCTTT

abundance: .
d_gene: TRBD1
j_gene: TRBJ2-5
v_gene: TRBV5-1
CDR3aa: CASSRQGVFETQYF
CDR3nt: TGCGCCAGCAGCCGACAGGGGGTGTTTGAGACCCAGTACTTC

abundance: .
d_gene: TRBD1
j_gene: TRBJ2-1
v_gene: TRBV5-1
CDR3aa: CASSFEGDSRYNEQFF
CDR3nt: TGCGCCAGCAGCTTCGAGGGGGACAGCCGCTACAATGAGCAGTTCTTC

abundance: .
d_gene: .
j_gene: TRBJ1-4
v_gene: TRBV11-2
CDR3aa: CASSLRSTNEKLFF
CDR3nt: TGTGCCAGCAGCCTCCGGTCAACTAATGAAAAACTGTTTTTT

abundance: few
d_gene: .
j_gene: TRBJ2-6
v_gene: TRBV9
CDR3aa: CASSPGPTRRANVLTF
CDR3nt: TGTGCCAGCAGCCCCGGACCTACCCGGAGGGCCAACGTCCTGACTTTC

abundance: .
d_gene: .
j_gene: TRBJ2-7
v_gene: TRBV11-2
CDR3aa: CASSLSGYEQYF
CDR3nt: TGTGCCAGCAGCTTATCTGGCTACGAGCAGTACTTC

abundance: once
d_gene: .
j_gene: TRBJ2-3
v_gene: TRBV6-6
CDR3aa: CASSPRDGTDTQYF
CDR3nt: TGTGCCAGCAGTCCCCGGGACGGCACAGATACGCAGTATTTT

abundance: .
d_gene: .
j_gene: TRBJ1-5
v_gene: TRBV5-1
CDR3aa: CASSYGGDQPQHF
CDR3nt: TGCGCCAGCAGCTATGGAGGCGATCAGCCCCAGCATTTT

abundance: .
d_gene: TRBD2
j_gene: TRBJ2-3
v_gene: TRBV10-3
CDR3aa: CATQGLGTTDTQYF
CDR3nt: TGTGCCACCCAAGGACTAGGCACTACAGATACGCAGTATTTT

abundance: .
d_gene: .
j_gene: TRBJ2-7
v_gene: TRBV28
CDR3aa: CASSSPLSPHSEQYF
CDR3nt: TGTGCCAGCAGTTCCCCACTGAGCCCCCACTCCGAGCAGTACTTC

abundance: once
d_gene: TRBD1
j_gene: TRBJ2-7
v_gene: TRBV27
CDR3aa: CASGSGQGKNEQYF
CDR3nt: TGTGCCAGCGGTTCCGGACAGGGAAAGAACGAGCAGTACTTC

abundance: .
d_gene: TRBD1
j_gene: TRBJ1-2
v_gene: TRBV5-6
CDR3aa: CASSATGGYGYTF
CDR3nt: TGTGCCAGCAGCGCAACAGGGGGCTATGGCTACACCTTC

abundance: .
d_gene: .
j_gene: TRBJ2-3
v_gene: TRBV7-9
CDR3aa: CASSLAHTDTQYF
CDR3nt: TGTGCCAGCAGCTTAGCCCACACAGATACGCAGTATTTT

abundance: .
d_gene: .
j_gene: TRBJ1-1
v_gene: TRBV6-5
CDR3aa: CASSYSTAGNTEAFF
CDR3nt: TGTGCCAGCAGTTACTCGACAGCAGGGAACACTGAAGCTTTCTTT

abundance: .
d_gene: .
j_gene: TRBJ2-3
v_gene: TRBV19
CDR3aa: CASKPAGRGPGDTQYF
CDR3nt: TGTGCCAGTAAGCCCGCAGGAAGGGGTCCTGGAGATACGCAGTATTTT

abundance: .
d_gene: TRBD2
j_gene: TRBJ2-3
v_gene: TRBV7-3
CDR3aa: CASSLAGENADTQYF
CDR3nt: TGTGCCAGCAGCTTAGCGGGAGAAAACGCAGATACGCAGTATTTT

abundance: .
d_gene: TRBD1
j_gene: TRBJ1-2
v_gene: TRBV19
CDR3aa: CASSRQGAGYTF
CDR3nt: TGTGCCAGTAGCAGACAGGGAGCCGGCTACACCTTC

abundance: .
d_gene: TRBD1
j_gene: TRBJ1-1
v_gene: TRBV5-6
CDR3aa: CASSLRQGGNTEAFF
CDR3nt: TGTGCCAGCAGCTTGAGGCAGGGGGGGAACACTGAAGCTTTCTTT

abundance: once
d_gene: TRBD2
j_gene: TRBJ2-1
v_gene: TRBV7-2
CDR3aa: CASSLWEGFNNEQFF
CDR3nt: TGTGCCAGCAGCTTATGGGAGGGGTTCAACAATGAGCAGTTCTTC

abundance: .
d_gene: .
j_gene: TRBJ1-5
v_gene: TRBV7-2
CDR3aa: CASSLGLVNQPQHF
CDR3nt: TGTGCCAGCAGCTTAGGTCTTGTCAATCAGCCCCAGCATTTT

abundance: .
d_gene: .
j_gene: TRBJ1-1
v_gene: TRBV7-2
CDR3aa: CASSFGENTEAFF
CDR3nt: TGTGCCAGCAGCTTTGGAGAGAACACTGAAGCTTTCTTT

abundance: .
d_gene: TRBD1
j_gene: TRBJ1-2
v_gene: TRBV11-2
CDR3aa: CASSPRQGTGYGYTF
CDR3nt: TGTGCCAGCAGCCCCCGACAGGGTACCGGCTATGGCTACACCTTC

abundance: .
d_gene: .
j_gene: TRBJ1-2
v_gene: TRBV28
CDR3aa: CASKGGIGGYTF
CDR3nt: TGTGCCAGCAAGGGGGGCATTGGAGGCTACACCTTC

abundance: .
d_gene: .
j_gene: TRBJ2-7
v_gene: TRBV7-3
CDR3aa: CASSLNVESSQYF
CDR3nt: TGTGCCAGCAGCTTAAATGTGGAGTCCTCCCAGTACTTC

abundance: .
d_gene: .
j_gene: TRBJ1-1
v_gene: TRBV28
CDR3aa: CASRRDLESKAFF
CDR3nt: TGTGCCAGCAGACGTGACCTGGAGAGCAAAGCTTTCTTT

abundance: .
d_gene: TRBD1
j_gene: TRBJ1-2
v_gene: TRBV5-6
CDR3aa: CASRSTGGNYGYTF
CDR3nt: TGTGCCAGCAGGTCGACAGGGGGAAACTATGGCTACACCTTC

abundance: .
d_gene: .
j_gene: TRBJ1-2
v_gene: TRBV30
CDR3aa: CAWIPAPGGYTF
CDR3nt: TGTGCCTGGATTCCGGCGCCGGGCGGCTACACCTTC

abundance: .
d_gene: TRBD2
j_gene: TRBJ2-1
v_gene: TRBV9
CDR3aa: CASSEWGTSGTDEQFF
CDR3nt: TGTGCCAGCAGCGAGTGGGGGACTAGCGGGACCGATGAGCAGTTCTTC

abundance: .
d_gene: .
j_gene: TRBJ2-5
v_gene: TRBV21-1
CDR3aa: CASRMGTVEGEETQYF
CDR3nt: TGTGCCAGCAGGATGGGGACAGTCGAGGGGGAAGAGACCCAGTACTTC

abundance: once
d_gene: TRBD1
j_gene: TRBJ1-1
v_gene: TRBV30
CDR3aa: CAGDRGLGTEAFF
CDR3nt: TGTGCCGGGGACAGGGGGCTCGGCACTGAAGCTTTCTTT

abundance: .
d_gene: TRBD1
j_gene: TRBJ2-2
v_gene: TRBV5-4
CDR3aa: CASSLAQGANTGELFF
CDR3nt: TGTGCCAGCAGCTTGGCACAGGGGGCGAACACCGGGGAGCTGTTTTTT

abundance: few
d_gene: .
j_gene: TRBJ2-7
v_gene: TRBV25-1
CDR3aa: CASSLVYEQYF
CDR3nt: TGTGCCAGCAGTCTCGTCTACGAGCAGTACTTC